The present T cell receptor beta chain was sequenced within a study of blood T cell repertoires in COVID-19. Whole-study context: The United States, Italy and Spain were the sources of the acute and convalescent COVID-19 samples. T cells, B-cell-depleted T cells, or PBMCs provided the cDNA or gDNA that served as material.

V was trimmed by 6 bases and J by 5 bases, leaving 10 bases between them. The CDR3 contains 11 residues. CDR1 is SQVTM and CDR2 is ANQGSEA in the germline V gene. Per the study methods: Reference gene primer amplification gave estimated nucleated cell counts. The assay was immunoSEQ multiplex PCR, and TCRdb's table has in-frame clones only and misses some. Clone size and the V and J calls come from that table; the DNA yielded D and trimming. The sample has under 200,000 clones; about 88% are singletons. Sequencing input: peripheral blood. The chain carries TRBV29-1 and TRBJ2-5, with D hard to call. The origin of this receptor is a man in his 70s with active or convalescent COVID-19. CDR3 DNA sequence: TGCAGCGTAGCAATGGTGGAGACCCAGTACTTC. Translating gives CSVAMVETQYF.